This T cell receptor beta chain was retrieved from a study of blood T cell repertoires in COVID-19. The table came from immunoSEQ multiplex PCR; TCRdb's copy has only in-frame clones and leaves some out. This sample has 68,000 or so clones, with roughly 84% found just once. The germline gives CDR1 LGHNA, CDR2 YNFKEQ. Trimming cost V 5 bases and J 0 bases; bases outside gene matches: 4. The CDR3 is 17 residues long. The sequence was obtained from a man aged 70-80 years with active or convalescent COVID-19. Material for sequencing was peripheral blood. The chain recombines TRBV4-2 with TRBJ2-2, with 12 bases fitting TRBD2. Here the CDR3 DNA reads TGTGCCAGCAGCTTCCGGACTAGCGGGGCGAACACCGGGGAGCTGTTTTTT. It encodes CASSFRTSGANTGELFF.